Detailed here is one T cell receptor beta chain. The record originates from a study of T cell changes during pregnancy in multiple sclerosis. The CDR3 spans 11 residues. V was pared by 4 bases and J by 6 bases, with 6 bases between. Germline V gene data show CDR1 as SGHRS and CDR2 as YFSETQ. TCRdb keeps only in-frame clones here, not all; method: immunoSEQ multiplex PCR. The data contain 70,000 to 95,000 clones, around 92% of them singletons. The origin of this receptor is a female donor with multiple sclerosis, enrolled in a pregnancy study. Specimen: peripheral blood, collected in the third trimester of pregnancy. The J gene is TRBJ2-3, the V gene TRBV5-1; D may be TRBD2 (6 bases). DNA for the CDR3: TGCGCCAGCAGCGGGGGGGATACGCAGTATTTT. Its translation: CASSGGDTQYF.